This is a list of T cell receptor beta chains from one sample in a study of cytomegalovirus exposure and HLA in healthy donors. Sequencing was performed with immunoSEQ multiplex PCR; in TCRdb, only in-frame clones are kept and a portion is missing. This table holds roughly 180,000 clones, roughly 86% found once. The source material was PBMCs. These receptors all stem from a man aged 30-40 years in good health and CMV-seropositive. CDR3s include the opening cysteine and the closing phenylalanine or tryptophan. Fields, in order: V gene, CDR3 protein.

v_gene: TRBV7-9; CDR3aa: CASSLSSTGEQFF
v_gene: TRBV27; CDR3aa: CASSLRGALYSPLHF
v_gene: TRBV28; CDR3aa: CASSLRVEGTDTQYF
v_gene: TRBV9; CDR3aa: CASSVDEGVYGYTF
v_gene: TRBV2; CDR3aa: CASSPETAAIGELFF
v_gene: TRBV2; CDR3aa: CASSGQRARTDTQYF
v_gene: TRBV19; CDR3aa: CASTMGTGDYEQYF
v_gene: TRBV6-5; CDR3aa: CASKRGQNTGELFF
v_gene: TRBV7-9; CDR3aa: CASRLDSVDTGELFF
v_gene: TRBV2; CDR3aa: CASSEIVGMRQGKAEAFF